Shown below are 18 T cell receptor beta chains from a single sample sequenced in a study of identical twins. TCRdb reanalysed the 5' RACE reads using MiXCR and keeps one entry per CDR3 protein. The table shows approximately 600,000 distinct CDR3 sequences, with around 7.5% occurring only once. These same data were also listed under a study on yellow fever vaccine responses in identical twins.

Sequencing was done on a sample of PBMCs. These receptors were collected from a woman in her late teens or twenties in good health.

This clonotype was observed a handful of times. The chain is built from TRBV5-1 and TRBJ2-5; 10 nucleotides line up with TRBD2. The germline gives CDR1 SGHRS, CDR2 YFSETQ. V was clipped by 7 bases and J by 4 bases; unmatched bases: 10. CDR3 size: 15 residues. CDR3 in DNA: TGCGCCAGCTCACGGCTAGCGGGAGACGTAGAGACCCAGTACTTC. Translated: CASSRLAGDVETQYF.

This clonotype came up many times. This chain joins TRBV20-1 and TRBJ1-6, with 7 bases matching TRBD1. From germline, CDR1 is DFQATT and CDR2 SNEGSKA (reference sequence). Unmatched junction bases numbered 11, after V lost 2 bases and J lost 7 bases. The CDR3 length is 16 residues. DNA of the CDR3: TGCAGTGCTAGATCTGTTTGGGACAGTCAAAATTCACCCCTCCACTTT. Protein sequence: CSARSVWDSQNSPLHF.

In this sample, this clonotype turned up a few times. This chain links TRBV7-2 with TRBJ2-7; 7 positions agree with TRBD1. The CDR3 is made up of 14 amino acids. V dropped 5 bases and J dropped 6; count of bases not matched to a gene: 10. The germline V gene encodes CDR1 SGHTA and CDR2 FQGNSA. The CDR3 spells CASSRTQAGGEQYF. The CDR3 coding sequence is TGTGCCAGCAGCCGAACCCAGGCAGGGGGCGAGCAGTACTTC.

This chain joins TRBV20-1 and TRBJ2-1, with 13 bases lining up with TRBD2. This CDR3 spans 18 amino acids. Germline V gene sequence: CDR1 DFQATT, CDR2 SNEGSKA (reference sequence). The trim removed 0 bases at V and 1 base at J, leaving 6 bases unmatched. CDR3 nucleotides: TGCAGTGCTAGAGAAGTACTAGCGGGAGGGGGTTCCTACAATGAGCAGTTCTTC. It codes for CSAREVLAGGGSYNEQFF.

This clonotype was found a few times. The CDR3 here is CASSLGAGGIADTQYF. CDR3 sequence (DNA): TGTGCCAGCAGCTTAGGAGCAGGGGGCATCGCAGATACGCAGTATTTT. The genes are TRBV7-6 and TRBJ2-3; 8 bases align to TRBD1. J gave up 4 bases and V 1 base, and 7 bases lay outside the gene matches. The CDR3 length is 16 residues. In germline, CDR1 is SGHVS, CDR2 FNYEAQ.

This clonotype has a count of ten or more. The CDR3, as DNA: TGTGCCAGCAGGGTCTCTGGAAACACCATATATTTT. Translated, it gives CASRVSGNTIYF. V and J are TRBV28 and TRBJ1-3; unclear D gene. The CDR3 consists of 12 residues. Trimming stripped 6 bases from V and 0 bases from J, with 3 bases between. From germline, CDR1 is MDHEN and CDR2 SYDVKM.

This clonotype was seen many times. The J gene is TRBJ1-6, the V gene TRBV5-1, with D possibly being TRBD1 (6 bases). Germline CDR1 and CDR2: SGHRS and YFSETQ. This CDR3 has 14 amino acids. Trimming took off 4 bases at V and 6 bases at J, with 11 bases between the two ends. DNA for the CDR3: TGCGCCAGCAGCATCGGACAGAGTAATTCACCCCTCCACTTT. Protein product: CASSIGQSNSPLHF.

The table lists this clonotype with many counts. The J gene is TRBJ2-1, the V gene TRBV11-2, with 14 bases lining up with TRBD2. Germline-derived CDR1 and CDR2 are SGHAT and FQNNGV. The V gene end was trimmed by 4 bases and the J gene end by 8 bases; junction bases not matched to a gene: 10. The length of the CDR3 is 17 residues. This chain's CDR3 is CASSSRLAGGLGDEQFF. Written as DNA, the CDR3 is TGTGCCAGCAGCTCCCGACTAGCGGGAGGGCTGGGAGATGAGCAGTTCTTC.

This clonotype occurred many times. The chain combines TRBV29-1 with TRBJ2-1; weak D call: TRBD2 (5 bases). CDR1 is SQVTM, CDR2 ANQGSEA, per germline. The length of the CDR3 is 19 residues. V shed 2 bases and J shed 2 bases, with 25 bases lying between them. This CDR3 reads CSVEWAGAAGRRPYNEQFF. Written as DNA, the CDR3 is TGCAGCGTTGAATGGGCGGGCGCGGCAGGCAGGAGACCCTACAATGAGCAGTTCTTC.

This clonotype was seen a few times. This sequence joins TRBV28 and TRBJ2-2; D is unclear. Trimming removed 7 bases from V and 7 bases from J, with 22 bases in between. Germline CDR1 and CDR2: MDHEN and SYDVKM. This CDR3 is 16 amino acids long. CDR3: CASTLSGLPVIGELFF. The CDR3 DNA sequence: TGTGCCAGCACCTTATCAGGATTACCCGTCATCGGGGAGCTGTTTTTT.

The chain has TRBV20-1 and TRBJ1-5; the D gene is possibly TRBD1 (5 bases). CDR3 length equals 15 residues. Germline loops: CDR1 DFQATT, CDR2 SNEGSKA (reference sequence). V lost 4 bases and J lost 6, with 19 bases in between. The CDR3 loop is CSAIYPGEVGQPQHF. The CDR3 DNA is TGCAGTGCTATATATCCGGGGGAGGTGGGTCAGCCCCAGCATTTT.

This clonotype was observed a few times. J is TRBJ2-1 and V is TRBV28, with 7 positions matching TRBD2. Germline loops: CDR1 MDHEN, CDR2 SYDVKM. V was clipped by 6 bases and J by 2 bases; unmatched bases: 7. There are 15 residues in the CDR3. DNA for the CDR3: TGTGCCAGCAGGGACCGGACTAGAGCCTACAATGAGCAGTTCTTC. Protein product: CASRDRTRAYNEQFF.

The V call is TRBV29-1, the J call TRBJ2-7; 12 positions match TRBD2. This CDR3 spans 15 amino acids. CDR1 is SQVTM, CDR2 ANQGSEA, per germline. Germline trimming cut 3 bases from V and 1 base from J; bases unmatched to any gene: 4. The CDR3 sequence: CSVDKGLAGSYEQYF. The CDR3 DNA follows: TGCAGCGTTGATAAGGGACTAGCGGGTTCCTACGAGCAGTACTTC.

This CDR3 is CASSRGRGAYNEQFF. DNA of the CDR3: TGTGCCAGCAGCAGGGGACGGGGAGCCTACAATGAGCAGTTCTTC. V is TRBV7-9 and J is TRBJ2-1; either TRBD1 or TRBD2 may supply D (5 bases each). V was clipped by 5 bases and J by 2 bases, with 13 bases between them. In germline, CDR1 is SEHNR, CDR2 FQNEAQ (reference sequence). CDR3 length equals 15 residues.

This clonotype showed up just a few times. This chain joins TRBV10-3 and TRBJ2-1, with 8 bases lining up with TRBD2. Germline V gene sequence: CDR1 ENHRY, CDR2 SYGVKD. This CDR3 region has 15 residues. J was trimmed by 3 bases and V by 4 bases; bases with no gene match: 5. The DNA of the CDR3 is TGTGCCATCAGTGGGAGCAGCGGGGGCTACAATGAGCAGTTCTTC. Its protein product is CAISGSSGGYNEQFF.

The chain links TRBV5-1 to TRBJ2-3, with D tentatively TRBD2 (6 bases). Germline V gene lookup returns CDR1 SGHRS and CDR2 YFSETQ. The CDR3 is 17 amino acids. V was cut by 1 base and J by 3 bases, with 18 bases left in between. Here the CDR3 reads CASSLTAGGMGTDTQYF. As DNA, the CDR3 is TGCGCCAGCAGCTTGACGGCGGGCGGGATGGGGACAGATACGCAGTATTTT.

This clonotype occurred a few times. J is TRBJ1-1 and V is TRBV18; D is undetermined. V was shortened by 4 bases and J by 4 bases, with 13 bases between the two germline ends. The CDR3 runs 14 residues. Germline V gene data show CDR1 as KGHSH and CDR2 as LQKENI. The CDR3 DNA reads as TGTGCCAGCTCACACTGGTTGGGAGGCACTGAAGCTTTCTTT. Its protein is CASSHWLGGTEAFF.

This clonotype was counted at least ten times. V is TRBV4-1 and J is TRBJ1-4, with 8 bases that match TRBD1. In germline, CDR1 is MGHRA, CDR2 YSYEKL. The J segment lost 8 bases and the V segment lost 1 base, leaving 9 bases of the junction unmatched. The CDR3 sequence is 16 residues long. The CDR3 nucleotides read TGCGCCAGCAGCCAAGTTCCCAGGGGGCGGCACGAAAAACTGTTTTTT. Its translation: CASSQVPRGRHEKLFF.